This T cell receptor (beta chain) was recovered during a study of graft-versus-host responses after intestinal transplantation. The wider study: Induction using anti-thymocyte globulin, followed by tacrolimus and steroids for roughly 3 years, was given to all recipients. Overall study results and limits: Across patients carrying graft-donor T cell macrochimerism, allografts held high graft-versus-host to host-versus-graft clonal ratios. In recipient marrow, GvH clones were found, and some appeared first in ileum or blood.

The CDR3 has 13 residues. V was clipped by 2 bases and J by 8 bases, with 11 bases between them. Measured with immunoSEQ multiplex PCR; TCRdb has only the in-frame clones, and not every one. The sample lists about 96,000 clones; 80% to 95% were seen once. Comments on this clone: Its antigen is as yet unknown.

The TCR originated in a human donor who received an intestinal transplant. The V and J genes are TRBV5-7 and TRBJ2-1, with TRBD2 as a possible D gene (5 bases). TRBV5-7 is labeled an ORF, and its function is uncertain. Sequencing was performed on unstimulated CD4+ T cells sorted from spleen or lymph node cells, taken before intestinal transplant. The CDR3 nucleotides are TGTGCCAGCAGCTTCGGGATATTCGATGAGCAGTTCTTC. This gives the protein CASSFGIFDEQFF.